The 7 T cell receptor beta chains given below trace back to one sample, sequenced in a study of cytomegalovirus exposure and HLA in healthy donors. In the PCR, 60 Vbeta and 13 Jbeta primers were used. Profiling relied on immunoSEQ multiplex PCR, and the TCRdb table lists in-frame clones only, not all of them. Of some 150,000 clones in the sample, around 81% were seen once. The specimen was PBMCs. The receptor source for this set is a woman between 25 and 40 years old in good health and CMV-seropositive.

V and J are TRBV27 and TRBJ2-2; 9 nucleotides match TRBD2. CDR1 and CDR2 from the germline V gene are MNHEY and SMNVEV (reference sequence). Germline trimming cut 2 bases from V and 6 bases from J; bases unmatched to any gene: 4. The CDR3 covers 15 residues. The CDR3, as DNA: TGTGCCAGCAGTTTAATGGCGGGGGGGCCCGGGGAGCTGTTTTTT. Its protein product is CASSLMAGGPGELFF.

The chain has TRBV7-6 and TRBJ2-1; 7 bases map to TRBD2. The trim removed 5 bases at V and 0 bases at J, leaving 7 bases unmatched. The CDR3 runs 16 residues. Germline V gene lookup returns CDR1 SGHVS and CDR2 FNYEAQ. The chain's CDR3 is CASSPMGGSSYNEQFF. The CDR3, as DNA: TGTGCCAGCAGCCCCATGGGGGGGAGCTCCTACAATGAGCAGTTCTTC. The full variable domain, rest sourced from reference TRBV7-6 and TRBJ2-1, is GAGVSQSPRYKVTKRGQDVALRCDPISGHVSLYWYRQALGQGPEFLTYFNYEAQQDKSGLPNDRFSAERPEGSISTLTIQRTEQRDSAMYRCASSPMGGSSYNEQFFGPGTRLTVL.

This chain links TRBV18 with TRBJ1-1; D perhaps matches TRBD1 (5 bases). The CDR3 has 18 amino acids. The germline V and J ends were trimmed by 1 base and 1 base, with 19 bases remaining between them. The germline gives CDR1 KGHSH, CDR2 LQKENI. DNA of the CDR3: TGTGCCAGCTCACCACTCCCATTCGGGGGGAAAGAGAACACTGAAGCTTTCTTT. Protein product: CASSPLPFGGKENTEAFF.

This rearrangement joins TRBV6-1 to TRBJ1-5; perhaps TRBD1 as D (6 bases). The CDR3 has 13 residues. V was pared by 6 bases and J by 5 bases, with 11 bases between. CDR1 is MNHNS, CDR2 SASEGT, per germline. In DNA, the CDR3 is TGTGCCAGCAGGGGGGAGGGGGATCAGCCCCAGCATTTT. It codes for CASRGEGDQPQHF.

The J gene is TRBJ2-3, the V gene TRBV27; TRBD2 agrees at 7 bases. The V gene's germline CDR1 is MNHEY and CDR2 SMNVEV (reference sequence). Trimming cost V 10 bases and J 5 bases; bases outside gene matches: 12. The CDR3 has 14 residues. CDR3 residues: CATNSGGSGDTQYF. DNA of the CDR3: TGTGCCACAAATTCGGGGGGATCCGGAGATACGCAGTATTTT.

The gene calls are TRBV27 and TRBJ1-2; D unclear. This CDR3 region has 15 residues. Germline values: CDR1 MNHEY, CDR2 SMNVEV (reference sequence). Trimming removed 2 bases at V and 4 bases at J, with 14 bases between. CDR3 sequence reads: CASSLIRGNSYGYTF. The CDR3 DNA reads as TGTGCCAGCAGTTTAATTAGAGGGAATAGCTATGGCTACACCTTC.

Comments on this clone: Likely a read error: the CDR3 ends without its conserved phenylalanine or tryptophan. The chain employs TRBV30 and TRBJ1-1; 9 bases agree with TRBD1. After removal of 4 bases from V and 3 bases from J, the junction contained 3 bases not matched to a gene. The CDR3 length is 13 residues. Germline-derived CDR1 and CDR2 are GTSNPN and SVGIG (reference sequence). CDR3 sequence: CAWKTGGDTEAFL. CDR3 nucleotide sequence: TGTGCCTGGAAGACAGGGGGTGACACTGAAGCTTTCCTT.